Sequencing of this T cell receptor beta chain was carried out in a study of early T cells in non-severe SARS-CoV-2 infection. In the study overall: With bulk RNA from unsorted whole blood as input, sequencing yielded unpaired chains.

Unique molecular identifiers (one per individual cDNA molecule) were attached. TCRdb called the 5' RACE reads again in MiXCR, with one record for every CDR3 protein. The sample carries approximately 30,000 distinct CDR3 sequences, around 6.6% recorded once. The CDR3 runs 12 residues. Trimming stripped 11 bases from V and 6 bases from J, with 15 bases between. Per germline, CDR1 ENHRY and CDR2 SYGVKD. This clonotype was counted between two and nine times. Its antigen is still unknown. The study's findings and limits: A preference for anti-spike CD8 responses marked VDJdb matching, which missed private and CD4 specificities.

The sequenced sample consisted of whole blood. The gene calls are TRBV10-3 and TRBJ2-3; D unclear. This TCR came from an adult who was a healthcare worker with PCR-confirmed SARS-CoV-2 infection or an uninfected control (not recorded which). The CDR3 DNA is TGTGCCGCCCTGGGGAACGGGGATACGCAGTATTTT. Translated: CAALGNGDTQYF.